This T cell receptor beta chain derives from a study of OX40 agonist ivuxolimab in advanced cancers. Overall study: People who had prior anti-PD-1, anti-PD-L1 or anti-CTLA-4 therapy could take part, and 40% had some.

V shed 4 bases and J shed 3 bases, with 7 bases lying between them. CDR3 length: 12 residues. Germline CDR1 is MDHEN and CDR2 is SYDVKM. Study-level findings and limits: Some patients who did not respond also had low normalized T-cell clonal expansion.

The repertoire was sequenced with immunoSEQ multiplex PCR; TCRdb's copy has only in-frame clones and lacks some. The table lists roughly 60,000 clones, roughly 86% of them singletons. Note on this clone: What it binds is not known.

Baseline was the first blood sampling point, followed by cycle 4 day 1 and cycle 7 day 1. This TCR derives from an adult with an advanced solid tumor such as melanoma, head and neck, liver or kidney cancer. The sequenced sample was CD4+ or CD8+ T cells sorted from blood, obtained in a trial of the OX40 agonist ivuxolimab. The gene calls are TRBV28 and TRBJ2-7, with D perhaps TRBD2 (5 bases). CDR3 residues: CASSSGGYEQYF. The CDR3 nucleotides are TGTGCCAGCAGTTCCGGAGGCTACGAGCAGTACTTC.